A single sample is the source of the 18 T cell receptor beta chains below, sequenced in a study of beta chain features in type 1 diabetes. The whole isolated RNA underwent reverse transcription, so sequencing captured expressed TCRB transcripts. Only in-frame clones appear in the TCRdb table, and some are missing; sequencing was by immunoSEQ multiplex PCR. This sample has 300,000 to 450,000 clones, with 15% to 20% found just once. Sequencing used naive CD4+ T cells from blood. All receptors derive from a woman aged 18-29 years in good health.

This clone was recorded a few times. The same CDR3 arises from other DNA sequences in this sample as well. V usage is TRBV9 and J usage is TRBJ2-1; D unclear. CDR1 SGDLS and CDR2 YYNGEE come from the germline V gene. CDR3 length equals 14 residues. V shed 0 bases and J shed 0 bases, with 4 bases lying between them. The CDR3 protein is CASSVGSSYNEQFF. For the CDR3, the DNA is TGTGCCAGCAGCGTAGGGAGCTCCTACAATGAGCAGTTCTTC.

This clone has a handful of counts. The V and J genes are TRBV4-1 and TRBJ2-7, with 9 nucleotides matching TRBD2. Germline CDR1 and CDR2: MGHRA and YSYEKL. This CDR3 contains 16 residues. Trimming at V came to 4 bases and at J to 1 base, leaving 8 bases not matched to a gene. CDR3 coding DNA: TGCGCCAGCAGCCTTTCCGGGACTAGCAGTTCCTACGAGCAGTACTTC. Amino acid sequence: CASSLSGTSSSYEQYF.

This clone came up a few times. V is TRBV5-4 and J is TRBJ2-3; no clear D. Germline CDR1 is SGHNT and CDR2 is YYREEE (reference sequence). V was trimmed by 0 bases and J by 2 bases, leaving 7 bases between them. The CDR3 totals 14 residues. The CDR3: CASSLDVFTDTQYF. Here the CDR3 DNA reads TGTGCCAGCAGCTTGGATGTATTCACAGATACGCAGTATTTT.

J is TRBJ1-2 and V is TRBV6-1; D might be TRBD1 (5 bases). V shed 6 bases and J shed 4 bases, with 18 bases lying between them. This CDR3 spans 15 amino acids. CDR1 and CDR2 from the germline V gene are MNHNS and SASEGT. The CDR3 sequence is CASSPGRGSGYGYTF. The DNA of the CDR3 is TGTGCCAGCAGCCCGGGGAGGGGCAGCGGCTATGGCTACACCTTC.

The V and J genes are TRBV6-5 and TRBJ1-2; 12 nucleotides align to TRBD1. CDR1 and CDR2 (germline): MNHEY, SVGAGI. Losses at the gene ends were 4 bases for V and 7 bases for J; bases not matched to a gene: 10. This CDR3 comprises 16 residues. DNA of the CDR3: TGTGCCAGCAGTTCTGTACCGGGACAGGGGGCAGCTGGCTACACCTTC. This translates into CASSSVPGQGAAGYTF.

V gene TRBV7-2 combines with J gene TRBJ1-2; a possible D gene is TRBD1 (6 bases). V was trimmed by 5 bases and J by 4 bases, leaving 17 bases between them. The V gene's germline CDR1 is SGHTA and CDR2 FQGNSA. This CDR3 region has 15 residues. The CDR3 sequence: CASSISRGATYGYTF. Here the CDR3 DNA reads TGTGCCAGCAGCATTAGCAGGGGAGCGACCTATGGCTACACCTTC.

V is TRBV19 and J is TRBJ1-5; 11 nucleotides agree with TRBD1. The CDR3 is made up of 17 amino acids. V lost 4 bases and J lost 2; bases outside the gene matches: 7. CDR1 and CDR2 (germline): LNHDA, SQIVND (reference sequence). For the CDR3, the DNA is TGTGCCAGTAGTAATCTGGACAGGGGGCTAGGCAATCAGCCCCAGCATTTT. Encoded protein: CASSNLDRGLGNQPQHF.

This chain links TRBV30 with TRBJ2-1; 8 bases fit TRBD2. Trimming took 5 bases from V and 5 from J; bases not matched to a gene: 5. The germline CDR1 and CDR2 sequences are GTSNPN and SVGIG (reference sequence). This CDR3 region has 13 residues. The CDR3 sequence is CAWSRGGNNEQFF. In nucleotides, the CDR3 is TGTGCCTGGTCCCGGGGGGGGAACAATGAGCAGTTCTTC. Combining the CDR3 with reference TRBV30 and TRBJ2-1 gives the whole variable domain SQTIHQWPATLVQPVGSPLSLECTVEGTSNPNLYWYRQAAGRGLQLLFYSVGIGQISSEVPQNLSASRPQDRQFILSSKKLLLSDSGFYLCAWSRGGNNEQFFGPGTRLTVL.

The chain couples TRBV5-6 to TRBJ2-5; the match to TRBD2 covers 11 bases. Germline V lookup: CDR1 SGHDT, CDR2 YYEEEE. V was clipped by 3 bases and J by 2 bases; unmatched bases: 3. CDR3 size: 15 residues. The CDR3 is CASSWGLAEQETQYF. CDR3 in DNA: TGTGCCAGCAGCTGGGGACTAGCGGAACAAGAGACCCAGTACTTC.

This clone was observed a handful of times. The chain combines TRBV9 with TRBJ2-3, with D perhaps matching TRBD2 (6 bases). The CDR3 covers 17 residues. The germline V gene encodes CDR1 SGDLS and CDR2 YYNGEE. V lost 0 bases to trimming and J lost 3 bases, with 17 bases between them. CDR3 nucleotide sequence: TGTGCCAGCAGCGTAGAGCTTCTGGGAGGAGGGACAGATACGCAGTATTTT. Its protein product is CASSVELLGGGTDTQYF.

The chain uses TRBV29-1 and TRBJ1-2; TRBD1 aligns across 10 bases. Germline V gene data show CDR1 as SQVTM and CDR2 as ANQGSEA. The CDR3 has 12 amino acids. V was clipped by 4 bases and J by 6 bases; unmatched bases: 2. Here the CDR3 reads CSVGGQGHGYTF. As DNA, the CDR3 is TGCAGCGTTGGGGGACAGGGGCATGGCTACACCTTC.

This clone was seen more than once but under ten times. V and J are TRBV29-1 and TRBJ1-2; 8 nucleotides agree with TRBD1. Trimming cost V 7 bases and J 6 bases; bases outside gene matches: 4. Germline CDR1 and CDR2: SQVTM and ANQGSEA. The CDR3 runs 11 residues. CDR3 residues: CSAGQGNGYTF. The DNA for the CDR3 is TGCAGCGCTGGACAGGGAAATGGCTACACCTTC. The whole variable domain, filled in from reference TRBV29-1 and TRBJ1-2, reads SAVISQKPSRDICQRGTSLTIQCQVDSQVTMMFWYRQQPGQSLTLIATANQGSEATYESGFVIDKFPISRPNLTFSTLTVSNMSPEDSSIYLCSAGQGNGYTFGSGTRLTVV.

This clone was seen a few times. The chain recombines TRBV4-3 with TRBJ2-7; possibly TRBD1 for D (5 bases). This CDR3 is 15 amino acids long. V lost 0 bases to trimming and J lost 3 bases, with 12 bases between them. CDR1 and CDR2 (germline): LGHNA, YSLEER. Written as DNA, the CDR3 is TGCGCCAGCAGCCAAGATCCAGGGAAGGACTACGAGCAGTACTTC. Protein: CASSQDPGKDYEQYF.

This clone was counted only a few times. V gene TRBV6-5 combines with J gene TRBJ2-1, with D possibly TRBD1 on 6 matching bases. The CDR3 is made up of 14 amino acids. CDR1 and CDR2 from the germline V gene are MNHEY and SVGAGI. Trimming cost V 5 bases and J 6 bases, with 14 bases left between them. CDR3 region: CASSTLLDSNEQFF. As DNA, the CDR3 is TGTGCCAGCAGTACCCTACTGGACAGCAATGAGCAGTTCTTC.

This clone has more than one count but fewer than ten. This chain uses TRBV15 with TRBJ2-5; D perhaps matches TRBD2 (6 bases). Per the germline V gene, CDR1 is LNHNV and CDR2 is YYDKDF (reference sequence). The V end was cut by 0 bases, the J end by 6 bases, with 8 bases between. The CDR3 extends over 13 amino acids. CDR3 loop: CATSRDRGKTQYF. Here the CDR3 DNA reads TGTGCCACCAGCAGAGATCGGGGGAAGACCCAGTACTTC.

The chain employs TRBV29-1 and TRBJ2-3; no reliable D call. Per germline, CDR1 SQVTM and CDR2 ANQGSEA. This CDR3 has 11 residues. Trimming pared 6 bases from V and 2 bases from J, leaving 6 bases between. CDR3 coding DNA: TGCAGCGTAGCCTCCACAGATACGCAGTATTTT. Protein: CSVASTDTQYF.

This clone turned up a few times. The chain carries TRBV4-1 and TRBJ1-1, with TRBD1 identical over 8 bases. The CDR3 totals 14 residues. Per germline, CDR1 MGHRA and CDR2 YSYEKL. The trim removed 9 bases at V and 0 bases at J, leaving 6 bases unmatched. The CDR3 is CASQDRVVNTEAFF. The CDR3, as DNA: TGCGCCAGTCAGGACAGGGTCGTGAACACTGAAGCTTTCTTT.

A few counts support this clone. The rearrangement joins TRBV19 to TRBJ1-2; 12 positions agree with TRBD1. Per germline, CDR1 LNHDA and CDR2 SQIVND (reference sequence). J gave up 6 bases and V 7 bases, and 3 bases lay outside the gene matches. The CDR3 runs 13 residues. In DNA, the CDR3 is TGTGCCAGTACCGGGACAGGGGGCCATGGCTACACCTTC. This sequence encodes CASTGTGGHGYTF.